This record looks at one T cell receptor beta chain sequence and its context. This may be a read error: a much more frequent sequence differs by one nucleotide. These data are taken from a study of T-cell reconstitution after alpha-beta-depleted transplantation in children. Preparing the TCRbeta library involved the use of unique molecular identifiers. TCRdb re-derived calls from the PCR reads in MiXCR, one entry per CDR3 protein. The repertoire holds 350,000 to 400,000 distinct CDR3 sequences, about an eighth seen once, with approximately 4.2% in the top ten. This receptor was taken from a human donor who donated a stem cell graft to a child with Fanconi anemia. The source was PBMCs, collected from the stem cell graft.

The CDR3 here is CVSSLTSSGLYNEQFF. The CDR3 nucleotides are TGCGTCAGCAGCTTGACCAGTAGCGGGCTATACAATGAGCAGTTCTTC. This chain connects TRBV5-1 to TRBJ2-1, with 7 bases that match TRBD2. Looked up from germline, CDR1 is SGHRS and CDR2 is YFSETQ. The CDR3 is 16 amino acids.